Listed here are 5 T cell receptor beta chains from one sample, sequenced in a study of cytomegalovirus exposure and HLA in healthy donors. The PCR used 60 Vbeta and 13 Jbeta primers. Clones were read by immunoSEQ multiplex PCR, and TCRdb kept only the in-frame ones, dropping some. The table records roughly 150,000 clones, more than 70% of them present only once. Sequenced material: PBMCs. The receptors were gathered from a male donor in good health and CMV-seronegative.

The CDR3 reads CASLEGGSGANVLTF. CDR3 nucleotides: TGTGCCAGCCTCGAGGGAGGCTCTGGGGCCAACGTCCTGACTTTC. This chain uses TRBV6-1 with TRBJ2-6; the D gene is possibly TRBD2 (6 bases). This CDR3 is built from 15 residues. The V gene lost 8 bases and the J gene lost 0 bases, with 11 bases spanning the gap. Germline values: CDR1 MNHNS, CDR2 SASEGT.

The rearrangement joins TRBV28 to TRBJ2-5; 7 bases are a match to TRBD2. The germline CDR1 and CDR2 sequences are MDHEN and SYDVKM. The CDR3 extends over 14 amino acids. The V segment lost 3 bases and the J segment 1 base; nucleotides outside the gene matches: 2. The CDR3 region has the DNA TGTGCCAGCAGTTTCCTAGCGGCCCAAGAGACCCAGTACTTC. Residues: CASSFLAAQETQYF.

This chain connects TRBV5-1 to TRBJ2-3, with D possibly TRBD2 on 6 matching bases. This CDR3 is 17 amino acids long. Trimming pared 6 bases from V and 0 bases from J, leaving 20 bases between. The germline gives CDR1 SGHRS, CDR2 YFSETQ. The CDR3 protein is CASKEGRGASSTDTQYF. DNA for the CDR3: TGCGCCAGCAAAGAGGGTCGCGGGGCATCTAGCACAGATACGCAGTATTTT. The variable domain in full, completed from reference TRBV5-1 and TRBJ2-3, reads KAGVTQTPRYLIKTRGQQVTLSCSPISGHRSVSWYQQTPGQGLQFLFEYFSETQRNKGNFPGRFSGRQFSNSRSEMNVSTLELGDSALYLCASKEGRGASSTDTQYFGPGTRLTVL.

V and J are TRBV5-1 and TRBJ2-5; 7 bases agree with TRBD2. The CDR3 spans 15 residues. Trimming at V came to 4 bases and at J to 3 bases, leaving 9 bases not matched to a gene. Per the germline V gene, CDR1 is SGHRS and CDR2 is YFSETQ. The CDR3 sequence: CASSPLVAGEETQYF. CDR3 sequence (DNA): TGCGCCAGCAGCCCCCTGGTGGCGGGAGAAGAGACCCAGTACTTC.

About this clone: The sample contains more than one DNA sequence encoding this CDR3. V usage is TRBV6-1 and J usage is TRBJ2-7; 8 nucleotides align to TRBD1. CDR1 MNHNS and CDR2 SASEGT come from the germline V gene. The CDR3 spans 13 residues. After removal of 0 bases from V and 12 bases from J, the junction contained 7 bases not matched to a gene. The chain's CDR3 is CASSEADRALPYF. CDR3 in DNA: TGTGCCAGCAGTGAAGCGGACAGGGCCCTTCCGTACTTC.